The T cell receptor (beta chain) under discussion was sequenced for a study of blood T cell repertoires in COVID-19. Overall study: Samples came from the United States, Italy and Spain, spanning acute and convalescent COVID-19. T cells, B-cell-depleted T cells, or PBMCs provided the cDNA or gDNA that served as material.

In the original processing: It was from reference gene primer amplification that nucleated cell counts were estimated. TCRdb's table, derived via immunoSEQ multiplex PCR, lists solely in-frame clones and lacks some. V and J calls and clone size are copied from that table; D and trimming were computed from the DNA. The table lists fewer than 90,000 clones, 70% to 80% of them singletons, with roughly 53% in the top ten. The length of the CDR3 is 14 residues. Per the germline V gene, CDR1 is SGHVS and CDR2 is FQNEAQ. V lost 5 bases and J 0 bases, leaving 11 bases between the germline ends. This clonotype was sampled from a human donor in a cohort sampled during active COVID-19. The gene calls are TRBV7-8 and TRBJ2-7, with D possibly being TRBD2 (5 bases). Sequenced input: peripheral blood. CDR3 protein: CASSPTGSSYEQYF. Written as DNA, the CDR3 is TGTGCCAGCAGCCCCACGGGGAGCTCCTACGAGCAGTACTTC.